The 27 T cell receptor beta chains reported below all come from one sample, sequenced in a study of blood T cell repertoires in COVID-19. Sequenced by immunoSEQ multiplex PCR; TCRdb stores in-frame clones only, minus some. Here the sample spans roughly 260,000 clones, 70% to 90% being singletons. Sequences were obtained from peripheral blood. The receptors shown here come from a woman aged 50 to 60 with acute or convalescent COVID-19.

This chain connects TRBV15 to TRBJ1-1; 7 nucleotides line up with TRBD1. Germline V gene sequence: CDR1 LNHNV, CDR2 YYDKDF (reference sequence). This CDR3 is 14 amino acids long. After removal of 0 bases from V and 7 bases from J, the junction contained 5 bases not matched to a gene. CDR3 bases: TGTGCCACCAGCAGAGATCAGGGGGGTGATGAAGCTTTCTTT. This codes for CATSRDQGGDEAFF.

V gene TRBV2 combines with J gene TRBJ1-5, with D perhaps TRBD1 (6 bases). The CDR3 loop spans 13 amino acids. V lost 6 bases to trimming and J lost 6 bases, with 12 bases between them. Germline values: CDR1 SNHLY, CDR2 FYNNEI. The CDR3 DNA sequence: TGTGCCAGCAGAGAGGGGGGGCTTCAGCCCCAGCATTTT. As protein: CASREGGLQPQHF.

The J gene is TRBJ2-1, the V gene TRBV7-6; D is ambiguous. The CDR3 extends over 13 amino acids. Trimming left V 1 base short and J 7 bases short, with 8 bases between. The germline gives CDR1 SGHVS, CDR2 FNYEAQ. In DNA, the CDR3 is TGTGCCAGCAGCTTAGAACCGAGGAATGAGCAGTTCTTC. This codes for CASSLEPRNEQFF.

DNA of the CDR3: TGTGCCAGCAGCGTAGGGCCAGATACGCAGTATTTT. Protein sequence: CASSVGPDTQYF. The chain has TRBV9 and TRBJ2-3; no clear D gene. The V end was cut by 0 bases, the J end by 4 bases, with 3 bases between. The CDR3 contains 12 residues. Germline CDR1 SGDLS, CDR2 YYNGEE.

The J gene is TRBJ2-7, the V gene TRBV15; TRBD2 matches at 8 bases. The CDR3 contains 15 residues. Germline loops: CDR1 LNHNV, CDR2 YYDKDF (reference sequence). V lost 1 base, J lost 7 bases, and 9 bases stayed unmatched. DNA for the CDR3: TGTGCCACCAGCAGAGGACCAGCGGGAGCCTCGGAGCAGTACTTC. Residues: CATSRGPAGASEQYF.

J is TRBJ1-1 and V is TRBV4-1; possible D gene TRBD1, 5 bases. The CDR3 length is 16 residues. CDR1 and CDR2 (germline): MGHRA, YSYEKL. The germline V and J ends were trimmed by 1 base and 4 bases, with 16 bases remaining between them. The CDR3 loop reads CASSQGTVRVGTEAFF. Here the CDR3 DNA reads TGCGCCAGCAGCCAAGGAACGGTCAGGGTGGGCACTGAAGCTTTCTTT.

This clone appeared a single time. This chain joins TRBV18 and TRBJ2-5; TRBD2 matches 8 bases. This CDR3 contains 13 residues. The junction had 2 bases not matched to a gene; V was cut back by 3 bases and J by 5 bases. From germline, CDR1 is KGHSH and CDR2 LQKENI. The CDR3 DNA reads as TGTGCCAGCTCACCGCGGGGGGACGAGACCCAGTACTTC. Residues: CASSPRGDETQYF.

The chain recombines TRBV4-3 with TRBJ1-1; the match to TRBD1 covers 7 bases. With V trimmed by 4 bases and J by 1 base, 3 bases remained unmatched. Germline V CDR1 and CDR2: LGHNA, YSLEER. This CDR3 has 14 residues. Written as DNA, the CDR3 is TGCGCCAGCAGCCCTACAGGGGCGAACACTGAAGCTTTCTTT. Its protein is CASSPTGANTEAFF.

The CDR3 loop is CASRSGTSFEQFF. As DNA, the CDR3 is TGTGCCAGCAGATCCGGGACTAGTTTTGAGCAGTTCTTC. The V and J genes are TRBV28 and TRBJ2-1, with TRBD2 matching 8 bases. CDR1 is MDHEN, CDR2 SYDVKM, per germline. This CDR3 is built from 13 residues. V trimming: 6 bases; J trimming: 9 bases; junction bases outside the gene matches: 7.

V usage is TRBV10-3 and J usage is TRBJ2-7, with a possible D match to TRBD2 (5 bases). V lost 11 bases and J 4 bases, leaving 15 bases between the germline ends. Germline V lookup: CDR1 ENHRY, CDR2 SYGVKD. CDR3 length equals 12 residues. The chain's CDR3 is CAVLLGEYEQYF. Here the CDR3 DNA reads TGTGCCGTGCTTCTCGGGGAATACGAGCAGTACTTC.

The CDR3 here is CASSMGGRYNEQFF. DNA of the CDR3: TGTGCCAGTAGTATGGGAGGGCGATACAATGAGCAGTTCTTC. V gene TRBV19 combines with J gene TRBJ2-1, with 7 bases that match TRBD2. The V gene's germline CDR1 is LNHDA and CDR2 SQIVND (reference sequence). Trimming removed 3 bases from V and 4 bases from J; junction bases left unmatched: 3. The CDR3 loop spans 14 amino acids.

The count of this clone is one. The chain joins TRBV3-1 (or the pseudogene TRBV3-2) to TRBJ2-3; perhaps TRBD2 as D (5 bases). CDR3 size: 15 residues. Germline assignment: CDR1 LGHDT and CDR2 YNNKEL (reference sequence). V lost 4 bases to trimming and J lost 0 bases, with 11 bases between them. CDR3 amino acids: CASSLEGSSTDTQYF. The DNA for the CDR3 is TGTGCCAGCAGCCTCGAGGGTTCGAGCACAGATACGCAGTATTTT.

This clone came up once. The rearrangement links TRBV2 to TRBJ2-7, with TRBD2 identical over 8 bases. The ends lost 10 bases at V and 2 bases at J; junction bases unmatched: 16. The CDR3 consists of 16 residues. Germline-derived CDR1 and CDR2 are SNHLY and FYNNEI. The CDR3 DNA sequence: TGTGCCATCGACAAAAAGCGGGAGACCACTACCTACGAGCAGTACTTC. It translates to CAIDKKRETTTYEQYF. Complete variable domain (other parts from reference TRBV2 and TRBJ2-7): EPEVTQTPSHQVTQMGQEVILRCVPISNHLYFYWYRQILGQKVEFLVSFYNNEISEKSEIFDDQFSVERPDGSNFTLKIRSTKLEDSAMYFCAIDKKRETTTYEQYFGPGTRLTVT.

As for this clone: The sample has other DNA sequences that encode this CDR3 too. This sequence joins TRBV18 and TRBJ2-1; 14 positions match TRBD2. The CDR3 runs 15 residues. Germline CDR1 is KGHSH and CDR2 is LQKENI. With 3 bases clipped from V and 7 bases from J, the junction kept 2 bases outside the gene matches. CDR3 nucleotide sequence: TGTGCCAGCTCACCGGGACTAGCGGGAGCGAATGAGCAGTTCTTC. Residues: CASSPGLAGANEQFF.

This clone came up once. CDR3 DNA: TGTGCCAGCAGCTTATTAGCCTCCGGTGAGCAGTTCTTC. Protein sequence: CASSLLASGEQFF. The chain uses TRBV13 and TRBJ2-1; D is unresolved. Looked up from germline, CDR1 is PRHDT and CDR2 is FYEKMQ (reference sequence). This CDR3 spans 13 amino acids. Trimming shortened V by 2 bases and J by 9 bases, and 11 bases separated the two germline ends. The variable domain in full, completed from reference TRBV13 and TRBJ2-1, reads AAGVIQSPRHLIKEKRETATLKCYPIPRHDTVYWYQQGPGQDPQFLISFYEKMQSDKGSIPDRFSAQQFSDYHSELNMSSLELGDSALYFCASSLLASGEQFFGPGTRLTVL.

This clone came up a few times. This chain links TRBV18 with TRBJ1-3; perhaps TRBD1 as D (5 bases). V dropped 4 bases and J dropped 0 bases, with 7 bases sitting between them. The germline CDR1 and CDR2 sequences are KGHSH and LQKENI. The CDR3 is made up of 14 amino acids. The CDR3 loop reads CASSQDNSGNTIYF. The CDR3 DNA follows: TGTGCCAGCTCACAGGACAACTCTGGAAACACCATATATTTT.

The chain is built from TRBV6-4 and TRBJ2-3; maybe TRBD2 (6 bases). CDR1 is MRHNA and CDR2 is SNTAGT in the germline V gene. This CDR3 has 17 amino acids. Trimming removed 0 bases at V and 2 bases at J, with 15 bases between. The CDR3 sequence: CASSDSGRLGVTDTQYF. In nucleotides, the CDR3 is TGTGCCAGCAGTGACTCCGGGCGACTAGGAGTCACAGATACGCAGTATTTT.

The chain carries TRBV29-1 and TRBJ1-1; D gene uncertain. Germline-derived CDR1 and CDR2 are SQVTM and ANQGSEA. V was cut by 4 bases and J by 1 base, with 13 bases left in between. This CDR3 is 14 amino acids long. The CDR3 loop reads CSVASRLRNTEAFF. CDR3 sequence (DNA): TGCAGCGTTGCTTCTAGACTCAGGAACACTGAAGCTTTCTTT.

V is TRBV9 and J is TRBJ1-2; 12 bases are shared with TRBD1. With V trimmed by 3 bases and J by 2 bases, 2 bases remained unmatched. The germline V gene has CDR1 SGDLS and CDR2 YYNGEE. This CDR3 has 15 residues. As DNA, the CDR3 is TGTGCCAGCAGCGCCGGGACAGGGGGCAACTATGGCTACACCTTC. Protein sequence: CASSAGTGGNYGYTF.

DNA for the CDR3: TGTGCCAGCAGTACCGGGACAGGTGTCTATGGCTACACCTTC. This sequence encodes CASSTGTGVYGYTF. V usage is TRBV6-5 and J usage is TRBJ1-2, with 8 positions matching TRBD1. The V gene end was trimmed by 5 bases and the J gene end by 4 bases; junction bases not matched to a gene: 6. The CDR3 totals 14 residues. CDR1 and CDR2 from the germline V gene are MNHEY and SVGAGI.

This chain uses TRBV9 with TRBJ2-1, with 11 bases identical to TRBD2. The CDR3 extends over 15 amino acids. Germline CDR1 and CDR2: SGDLS and YYNGEE. J was trimmed by 4 bases and V by 0 bases; bases with no gene match: 0. CDR3 residues: CASSVGLAGYNEQFF. The CDR3 DNA is TGTGCCAGCAGCGTAGGACTAGCGGGATACAATGAGCAGTTCTTC.

The chain is built from TRBV4-1 and TRBJ1-5; D gene uncertain. Germline CDR1 and CDR2: MGHRA and YSYEKL. Trimming shortened V by 1 base and J by 3 bases, and 10 bases separated the two germline ends. This CDR3 comprises 15 residues. Written as DNA, the CDR3 is TGCGCCAGCAGCCAAGCCCCCGGGAACAATCAGCCCCAGCATTTT. This sequence encodes CASSQAPGNNQPQHF.

The V call is TRBV7-9, the J call TRBJ1-1, with 7 bases aligning to TRBD1. The CDR3 is made up of 14 amino acids. CDR1 and CDR2 (germline): SEHNR, FQNEAQ (reference sequence). J lost 2 bases, V lost 5 bases, and 5 bases had no gene match. This chain's CDR3 is CASSLGQPNTEAFF. CDR3 nucleotide sequence: TGTGCCAGCAGCCTGGGACAGCCCAACACTGAAGCTTTCTTT. Combining the CDR3 with reference TRBV7-9 and TRBJ1-1 gives the whole variable domain DTGVSQNPRHKITKRGQNVTFRCDPISEHNRLYWYRQTLGQGPEFLTYFQNEAQLEKSRLLSDRFSAERPKGSFSTLEIQRTEQGDSAMYLCASSLGQPNTEAFFGQGTRLTVV.

The chain links TRBV19 to TRBJ1-6; perhaps TRBD1 as D (5 bases). Trimming removed 5 bases at V and 6 bases at J, with 14 bases between. The CDR3 loop spans 15 amino acids. Germline loops: CDR1 LNHDA, CDR2 SQIVND (reference sequence). In DNA, the CDR3 is TGTGCCAGTAGTGACTCAGGGTTGAGTAATTCACCCCTCCACTTT. It is translated as CASSDSGLSNSPLHF. Combining the CDR3 with reference TRBV19 and TRBJ1-6 gives the whole variable domain DGGITQSPKYLFRKEGQNVTLSCEQNLNHDAMYWYRQDPGQGLRLIYYSQIVNDFQKGDIAEGYSVSREKKESFPLTVTSAQKNPTAFYLCASSDSGLSNSPLHFGNGTRLTVT.

This rearrangement joins TRBV7-2 to TRBJ2-2; 8 bases fit TRBD1. V gave up 0 bases and J gave up 4 bases; unmatched junction bases: 4. The CDR3 contains 16 residues. Germline lookup yields CDR1 SGHTA and CDR2 FQGNSA. In DNA form, the CDR3 reads TGTGCCAGCAGCTTAGCCTCGGGACAGGTCACCGGGGAGCTGTTTTTT. Translated, it gives CASSLASGQVTGELFF. Variable domain in full (rest from reference TRBV7-2 and TRBJ2-2): GAGVSQSPSNKVTEKGKDVELRCDPISGHTALYWYRQSLGQGLEFLIYFQGNSAPDKSGLPSDRFSAERTGGSVSTLTIQRTQQEDSAVYLCASSLASGQVTGELFFGEGSRLTVL.

The rearrangement uses TRBV10-3 and TRBJ2-1, with 13 bases fitting TRBD2. Germline CDR1 is ENHRY and CDR2 is SYGVKD. The CDR3 contains 15 residues. The J segment lost 7 bases and the V segment lost 6 bases, leaving 6 bases of the junction unmatched. CDR3 in DNA: TGTGCCATCAGGGGGACTAGCGGGATATCTAATGAGCAGTTCTTC. Translating it yields CAIRGTSGISNEQFF.

The V gene is TRBV6-5, the J gene TRBJ1-4, with D perhaps matching TRBD1 (5 bases). V shed 0 bases and J shed 7 bases, with 12 bases lying between them. Germline CDR1 and CDR2: MNHEY and SVGAGI. The CDR3 runs 15 residues. The CDR3 region has the DNA TGTGCCAGCAGTTACTCTCAAGGGGCGAGTGAAAAACTGTTTTTT. This codes for CASSYSQGASEKLFF.